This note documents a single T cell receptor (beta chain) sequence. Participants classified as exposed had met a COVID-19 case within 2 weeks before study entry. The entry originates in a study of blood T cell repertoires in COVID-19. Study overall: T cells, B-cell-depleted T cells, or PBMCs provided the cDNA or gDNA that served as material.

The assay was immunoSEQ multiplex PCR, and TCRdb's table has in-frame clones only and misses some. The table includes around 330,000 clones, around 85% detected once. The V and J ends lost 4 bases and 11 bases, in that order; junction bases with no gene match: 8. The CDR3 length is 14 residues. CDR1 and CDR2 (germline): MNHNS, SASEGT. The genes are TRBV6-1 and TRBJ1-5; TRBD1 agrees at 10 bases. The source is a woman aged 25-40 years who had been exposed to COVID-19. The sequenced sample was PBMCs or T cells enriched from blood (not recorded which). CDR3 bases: TGTGCCAGCAGTGGGTCCGGGACAGGGGAGGCCCAGCATTTT. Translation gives CASSGSGTGEAQHF.